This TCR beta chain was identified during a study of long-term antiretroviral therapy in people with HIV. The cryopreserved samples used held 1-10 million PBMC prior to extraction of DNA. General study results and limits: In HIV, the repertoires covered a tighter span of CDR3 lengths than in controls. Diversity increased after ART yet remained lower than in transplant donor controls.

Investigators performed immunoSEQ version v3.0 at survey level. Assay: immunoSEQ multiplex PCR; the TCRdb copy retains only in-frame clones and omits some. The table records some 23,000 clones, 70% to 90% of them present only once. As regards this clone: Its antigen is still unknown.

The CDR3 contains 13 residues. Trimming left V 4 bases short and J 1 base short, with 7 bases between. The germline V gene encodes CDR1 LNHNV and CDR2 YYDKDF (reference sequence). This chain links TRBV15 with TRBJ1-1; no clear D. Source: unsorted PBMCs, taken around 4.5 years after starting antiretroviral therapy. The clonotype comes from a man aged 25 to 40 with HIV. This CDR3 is CATSTVGNTEAFF. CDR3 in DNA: TGTGCCACCAGCACGGTCGGGAACACTGAAGCTTTCTTT.